Given below is one T cell receptor (beta chain) in context. This clonotype was found many times. Its antigen is not yet known. One base away there is no much larger clone; base qualities are not given. All patients had node-negative disease on CT and PET/CT, and none had a history of other malignancies or had previously received chemotherapy or radiotherapy. At each of the two time points, six milliliters of peripheral venous blood were collected into EDTA tubes. PBMCs were isolated by Ficoll-Paque Plus density-gradient centrifugation. Right after collection, samples were placed at -80 degrees C and kept there until analysis. Two rounds of multiplex PCR were used to amplify the TCR beta CDR3 region from genomic DNA. The first PCR round used primers specific to each TRBV and TRBJ gene, with sequences filed in Chinese patent CN105087789A. Universal primers were used in the second round of PCR. The Roche High Pure PCR Template Preparation Kit was used to extract genomic DNA from frozen PBMCs. An Illumina HiSeq 3000 was used to sequence the libraries paired-end with 151 bp reads. The authors' pipeline ran thus. CutAdapt was used to remove raw reads lacking the multiplex PCR primer sequences. Using PEAR, the high-quality paired reads were merged into contigs. By alignment to reference sequences, MiXCR assigned TRB V, D and J gene segments to each contig. To remove sequencing errors, CDR3 sequences were clustered according to base quality and sequence similarity. Diversity was measured as Shannon entropy normalized by the natural log of productive TCR sequence number. One minus Shannon entropy divided by the natural log of the number of unique clonotypes was used as the definition of clonality. Progression-free survival cut-offs for repertoire metrics were chosen using the Youden index of ROC curves, with analyses run in R 3.5.3. The raw public data were reprocessed by TCRdb itself: fastp quality trimming at Q25, MiXCR clonotype calling, in-frame beta chains only. One record per CDR3 amino acid sequence lists the most common genes and DNA. TCRdb assigned the V and J calls; the authors' analysis was not used. This sample has some 35,000 distinct CDR3 sequences in its table, and 32% of those were observed once. The top ten hold roughly 26% of the sample.

The trim is 0 bases for V and 4 bases for J, with a gap of 13 bases between the germline ends. From cysteine to phenylalanine, the CDR3 is 16 amino acids long. Of the read, only the CDR3 DNA is kept; its 48 bases are in frame from base 1. According to the germline V gene, CDR1 reads SGDLS and CDR2 reads YYNGEE. This specimen belongs to a study of prognosis after radiotherapy for stage I lung cancer (dated by TCRdb to the early 2020s). General notes on the study: Between April 2018 and January 2019, 20 or so stage I NSCLC patients were enrolled in Nanjing, China. Newly diagnosed primary stage I lung tumors occurred in roughly 14 patients, and oligometastatic NSCLC after surgical resection of the primary tumor occurred in five or six. Tumor histology was squamous cell carcinoma in 6 to 8 patients and adenocarcinoma in about a dozen. Concurrent therapy was not administered to any patient alongside SBRT. The study took one blood sample before SBRT and one after SBRT from each of some 20 patients and sequenced all 38 samples. The cohort included over 10 men and roughly six women, with a median age of around 70 years and a range of 53 to 84 years. After SBRT, distant metastases developed in about 20% of the 19 patients at a median of 7 months, while the remaining 15 patients had no significant progression. All patients were considered medically inoperable, owing to comorbidities in more than ten and refusal of surgery in about seven. Image-guided IMRT or VMAT was used to deliver SBRT in 3 to 5 fractions at a biologically effective dose of at least 100 Gy. This study profiled peripheral blood TCR beta repertoires from stage I NSCLC patients before and after stereotactic body radiotherapy and linked the repertoires to distant failure.

What the study reported, not specific to this receptor: No determination of tumor specificity was made for expanded TCR clones. Post-SBRT Shannon entropy and its change from baseline were lower in patients who developed distant metastases; baseline Shannon entropy was not associated with metastases. A decrease in unique TCR clone counts was observed after SBRT (median roughly 10,000 before versus more than 6,000 after; Wilcoxon paired P=0.011). Differences in TRBV and TRBJ usage frequencies by metastasis status were reportedly observed in two V genes at baseline and in about 10 V and two J genes after SBRT. The study was limited by the small cohort and short follow-up, and independent validation of the study findings is required. None of the reported P values were adjusted for multiple comparisons.

The receptor chain draws on TRBV9 and TRBJ2-2; the D gene is perhaps TRBD1 or TRBD2, each of them matching over 5 bases. Material: PBMCs, obtained before or after stereotactic body radiation therapy (not recorded which). The TCR was taken from a donor aged 50 or older with non-small cell lung cancer. The CDR3 reads as follows: CASSVAGGSSTGELFF. DNA sequence: TGTGCCAGCAGCGTAGCTGGGGGTAGTTCCACCGGGGAGCTGTTTTTT.